This TCR beta chain was sequenced for a study of blood T cell repertoires in COVID-19. Study in general: COVID-19 samples from acute and convalescent phases originated in the United States, Italy and Spain. PBMCs, B-cell-depleted T cells, or T cells provided the cDNA or gDNA that made up the material.

Authors' methods: For nucleated cells, counts were estimated from reference gene primer amplification. TCRdb's table, derived via immunoSEQ multiplex PCR, lists solely in-frame clones and lacks some. That table gives V, J and clone size, and the DNA gave D and trimming. The data contain about 190,000 clones, 75% to 90% of them seen just once; the ten biggest clones take up roughly 2%. CDR1 is LNHNV, CDR2 YYDKDF, per germline (reference sequence). The CDR3 spans 12 residues. Trimming took off 1 base at V and 4 bases at J, with 5 bases between the two ends. Sequenced sample: peripheral blood. The chain recombines TRBV15 with TRBJ2-7; D is undetermined. This clonotype was obtained from a man between 65 and 79 years old with active or convalescent COVID-19. This CDR3 reads CATSRVGYEQYF. CDR3 in DNA: TGTGCCACCAGCAGAGTCGGGTACGAGCAGTACTTC.